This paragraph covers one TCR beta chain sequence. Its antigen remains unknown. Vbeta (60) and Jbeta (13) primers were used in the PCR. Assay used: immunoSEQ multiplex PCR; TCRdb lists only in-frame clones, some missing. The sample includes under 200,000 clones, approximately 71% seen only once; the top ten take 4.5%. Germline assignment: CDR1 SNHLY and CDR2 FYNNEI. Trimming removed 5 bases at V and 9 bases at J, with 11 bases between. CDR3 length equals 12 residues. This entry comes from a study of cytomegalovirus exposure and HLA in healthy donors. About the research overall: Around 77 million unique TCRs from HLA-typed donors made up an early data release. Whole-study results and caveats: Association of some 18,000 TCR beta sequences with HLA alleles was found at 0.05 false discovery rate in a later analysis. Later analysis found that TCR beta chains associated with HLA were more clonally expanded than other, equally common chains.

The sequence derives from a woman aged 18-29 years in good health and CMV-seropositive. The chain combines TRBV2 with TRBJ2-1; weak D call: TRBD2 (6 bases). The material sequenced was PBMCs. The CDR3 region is CASSTGTPEQFF. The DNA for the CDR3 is TGTGCCAGCAGTACGGGGACTCCTGAGCAGTTCTTC.